One and the same sample provided the 3 T cell receptor beta chains below, sequenced in a study of T-cell memory formation after mild COVID-19. TCRdb re-called the 5' RACE reads with MiXCR, one entry per CDR3 protein. Here the sample spans hundreds of thousands of distinct CDR3 sequences, around 16% being singletons. The sequenced material came from PBMCs or a T cell subset sorted from them (not recorded which). Source of these receptors: an adult woman who had mild COVID-19 (a few samples of this study predate the infection). Cell type and time point are not known.

This clonotype has only a few counts. The rearrangement joins TRBV20-1 to TRBJ2-1; 8 nucleotides align to TRBD1. Germline loops: CDR1 DFQATT, CDR2 SNEGSKA (reference sequence). The trim removed 0 bases at V and 7 bases at J, leaving 14 bases unmatched. The CDR3 contains 17 residues. The CDR3 coding sequence is TGCAGTGCTAGAGATCGGGCAGGGGGCTTCCCATATAATGAGCAGTTCTTC. This encodes CSARDRAGGFPYNEQFF.

This clonotype was detected only a few times. Written as DNA, the CDR3 is TGTGCCAGCAGCCTCACAGGGCTTCTTAGGGAGACCCAGTACTTC. Translation gives CASSLTGLLRETQYF. This chain links TRBV3-1 with TRBJ2-5, with D perhaps TRBD1 (6 bases). The CDR3 loop spans 15 amino acids. Germline CDR1 reads LGHDT; CDR2 reads YNNKEL (reference sequence). The V gene lost 4 bases and the J gene lost 5 bases, with 17 bases spanning the gap.

The V and J genes are TRBV6-5 and TRBJ2-2; 7 bases line up with TRBD2. Germline V gene sequence: CDR1 MNHEY, CDR2 SVGAGI. V dropped 7 bases and J dropped 0; count of bases not matched to a gene: 8. This CDR3 has 16 amino acids. CDR3 nucleotides: TGTGCCAGCACCCCCCGGGGGGATACGAACACCGGGGAGCTGTTTTTT. The encoded protein is CASTPRGDTNTGELFF.